This T cell receptor beta chain was sequenced in a study of blood T cell repertoires in COVID-19. Study information: Whether acute or convalescent, the COVID-19 samples came from the United States, Italy and Spain.

Trimming removed 0 bases from V and 7 bases from J; junction bases left unmatched: 12. Germline-derived CDR1 and CDR2 are LGHNA and YSLEER. The length of the CDR3 is 16 residues. Only in-frame clones appear in the TCRdb table, and some are missing; sequencing was by immunoSEQ multiplex PCR. The data show over 65,000 clones, roughly 90% seen once. This rearrangement joins TRBV4-3 to TRBJ2-7, with 7 bases that match TRBD2. This receptor was taken from a human donor in a cohort sampled during active COVID-19. The sample consisted of peripheral blood. Written as DNA, the CDR3 is TGCGCCAGCAGCCAAGAGGTGGGAGGGACCTGGGGGGAGCAGTACTTC. This codes for CASSQEVGGTWGEQYF.